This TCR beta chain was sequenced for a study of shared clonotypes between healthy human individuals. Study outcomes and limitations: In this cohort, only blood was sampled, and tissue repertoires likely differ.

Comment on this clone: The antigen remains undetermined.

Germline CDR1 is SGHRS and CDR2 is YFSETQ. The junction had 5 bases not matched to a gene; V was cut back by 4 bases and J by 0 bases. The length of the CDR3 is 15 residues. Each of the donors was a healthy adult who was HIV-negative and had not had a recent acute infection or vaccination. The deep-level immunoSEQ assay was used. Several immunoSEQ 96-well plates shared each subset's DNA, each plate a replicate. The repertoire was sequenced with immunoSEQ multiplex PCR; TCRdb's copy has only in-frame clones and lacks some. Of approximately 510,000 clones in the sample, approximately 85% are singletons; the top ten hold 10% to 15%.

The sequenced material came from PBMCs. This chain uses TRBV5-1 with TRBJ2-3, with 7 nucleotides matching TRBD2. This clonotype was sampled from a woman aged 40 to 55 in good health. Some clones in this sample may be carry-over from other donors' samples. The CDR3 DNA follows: TGCGCCAGCAGCGGGAGGGGTTTTAGCACAGATACGCAGTATTTT. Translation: CASSGRGFSTDTQYF. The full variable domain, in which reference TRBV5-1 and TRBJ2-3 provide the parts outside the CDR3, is KAGVTQTPRYLIKTRGQQVTLSCSPISGHRSVSWYQQTPGQGLQFLFEYFSETQRNKGNFPGRFSGRQFSNSRSEMNVSTLELGDSALYLCASSGRGFSTDTQYFGPGTRLTVL.